The 32 T cell receptor beta chains in this list originate from one sample, sequenced in a study of blood T cell repertoires in COVID-19. Profiled with immunoSEQ multiplex PCR; TCRdb holds only in-frame clones, not every one. The table includes about 480,000 clones, roughly 88% detected once. The sequenced sample consisted of PBMCs or T cells enriched from blood (not recorded which). The receptor source for this set is a woman aged 40 to 55 who had recovered from COVID-19.

The rearrangement uses TRBV14 and TRBJ1-6; unclear D gene. The germline CDR1 and CDR2 sequences are SGHDN and FVKESK. V was clipped by 5 bases and J by 10 bases, with 18 bases between them. The CDR3 totals 15 residues. The CDR3 reads CASSAGSRFSSPLHF. The CDR3 region has the DNA TGTGCCAGCAGCGCCGGGAGTAGGTTTAGCTCACCCCTCCACTTT.

The chain couples TRBV7-2 to TRBJ2-2; D unresolved. V lost 5 bases, J lost 1 base, and 11 bases lay in between. The CDR3 length is 15 residues. Germline V CDR1 and CDR2: SGHTA, FQGNSA. The CDR3 nucleotides read TGTGCCAGCAGCCAAGTTGTACAGAACACCGGGGAGCTGTTTTTT. It is translated as CASSQVVQNTGELFF. Combining the CDR3 with reference TRBV7-2 and TRBJ2-2 gives the whole variable domain GAGVSQSPSNKVTEKGKDVELRCDPISGHTALYWYRQSLGQGLEFLIYFQGNSAPDKSGLPSDRFSAERTGGSVSTLTIQRTQQEDSAVYLCASSQVVQNTGELFFGEGSRLTVL.

In its sample, this clone was seen once. The chain uses TRBV29-1 and TRBJ2-2; D might be TRBD2 (6 bases). Trimming took off 6 bases at V and 2 bases at J, with 7 bases between the two ends. Germline V CDR1 and CDR2: SQVTM, ANQGSEA. This CDR3 region has 12 residues. The CDR3 spells CSVGGNTGELFF. The CDR3 coding sequence is TGCAGCGTGGGGGGAAACACCGGGGAGCTGTTTTTT.

The chain combines TRBV9 with TRBJ2-3; 10 bases map to TRBD2. This CDR3 region has 15 residues. The ends lost 4 bases at V and 1 base at J; junction bases unmatched: 3. Germline CDR1 SGDLS, CDR2 YYNGEE. The CDR3 loop is CASSTGLAGTDTQYF. CDR3 DNA sequence: TGTGCCAGCAGCACAGGACTAGCGGGCACAGATACGCAGTATTTT.

CDR3 sequence reads: CASSQVGVRQGGEKLFF. CDR3 sequence (DNA): TGTGCCAGCAGCCAAGTGGGTGTGCGACAGGGCGGCGAAAAACTGTTTTTT. The chain is built from TRBV3-1 (or the pseudogene TRBV3-2) and TRBJ1-4, with TRBD1 matching 7 bases. J gave up 8 bases and V 1 base, and 13 bases lay outside the gene matches. The CDR3 spans 17 residues. Germline-derived CDR1 and CDR2 are LGHDT and YNNKEL (reference sequence).

The chain couples TRBV6-5 to TRBJ2-7; the D gene is possibly TRBD2 (6 bases). There are 13 residues in the CDR3. The V and J ends lost 6 bases and 7 bases respectively, with 16 bases between them. The germline V gene has CDR1 MNHEY and CDR2 SVGAGI. The CDR3 DNA sequence: TGTGCCAGCAGCCGGGAGACCCGGGGTGAGCAGTACTTC. This gives the protein CASSRETRGEQYF.

This clone turned up a few times. This rearrangement joins TRBV7-6 to TRBJ2-7; tentatively, D is TRBD2 (5 bases). The CDR3 totals 16 residues. Trimming cost V 5 bases and J 0 bases, with 17 bases left between them. CDR1 is SGHVS, CDR2 FNYEAQ, per germline. The CDR3 sequence is CASSRGSGSSSYEQYF. In DNA form, the CDR3 reads TGTGCCAGCAGCCGAGGGTCGGGGAGTAGCTCCTACGAGCAGTACTTC.

This clone was seen only once. The chain is built from TRBV27 and TRBJ1-2; unclear D gene. CDR1 is MNHEY and CDR2 is SMNVEV in the germline V gene (reference sequence). V was trimmed by 3 bases and J by 8 bases, leaving 13 bases between them. This CDR3 has 13 amino acids. This CDR3 is CASSFSGGGGYTF. The CDR3 coding sequence is TGTGCCAGCAGTTTCTCGGGTGGTGGAGGCTACACCTTC.

J is TRBJ2-1 and V is TRBV4-3; tentative D call: TRBD2 (6 bases). The CDR3 covers 15 residues. Per the germline V gene, CDR1 is LGHNA and CDR2 is YSLEER. V was clipped by 0 bases and J by 7 bases, with 13 bases between them. The CDR3 region has the DNA TGCGCCAGCAGCCAAGAGGGGCGGACTAAGAATGAGCAGTTCTTC. It encodes CASSQEGRTKNEQFF.

On this clone itself: Additional DNA sequences in this sample encode the identical CDR3. J is TRBJ2-7 and V is TRBV10-3; no clear D gene. This CDR3 comprises 11 residues. Germline V gene data show CDR1 as ENHRY and CDR2 as SYGVKD. Trimming removed 4 bases at V and 2 bases at J, with 3 bases between. The CDR3 sequence: CAISGAYEQYF. CDR3 DNA: TGTGCCATCAGTGGAGCCTACGAGCAGTACTTC.

The V and J genes are TRBV19 and TRBJ1-2; D perhaps matches TRBD1 (5 bases). Trimming removed 3 bases at V and 5 bases at J, with 16 bases between. Germline lookup yields CDR1 LNHDA and CDR2 SQIVND (reference sequence). This CDR3 region has 15 residues. The CDR3 region has the DNA TGTGCCAGTAGTATCCCCCGCAGGGATATATATGGCTACACCTTC. It translates to CASSIPRRDIYGYTF.

The chain employs TRBV5-1 and TRBJ2-7; 8 positions agree with TRBD2. The junction had 15 bases not matched to a gene; V was cut back by 7 bases and J by 3 bases. CDR1 and CDR2 (germline): SGHRS, YFSETQ. The CDR3 consists of 16 residues. Here the CDR3 DNA reads TGCGCCAGCTCCCCCGGGGGGGCTAGCAGCATCTACGAGCAGTACTTC. Amino acid sequence: CASSPGGASSIYEQYF. The entire variable domain, with the rest obtained from reference TRBV5-1 and TRBJ2-7, is as follows: KAGVTQTPRYLIKTRGQQVTLSCSPISGHRSVSWYQQTPGQGLQFLFEYFSETQRNKGNFPGRFSGRQFSNSRSEMNVSTLELGDSALYLCASSPGGASSIYEQYFGPGTRLTVT.

This chain links TRBV6-5 with TRBJ2-5; the match to TRBD1 covers 8 bases. The V and J ends lost 7 bases and 1 base, in that order; junction bases with no gene match: 8. The CDR3 totals 15 residues. Germline CDR1 and CDR2: MNHEY and SVGAGI. CDR3 nucleotides: TGTGCCAGCAACCCGACAGGGGCCTTCCAAGAGACCCAGTACTTC. Translated: CASNPTGAFQETQYF.

The chain has TRBV28 and TRBJ1-1; D not resolved. CDR1 and CDR2 (germline): MDHEN, SYDVKM. Trimming pared 6 bases from V and 5 bases from J, leaving 7 bases between. This CDR3 comprises 11 residues. The CDR3 DNA sequence: TGTGCCAGCAGCTACGCTACTGAAGCTTTCTTT. Translated: CASSYATEAFF. The entire variable domain, with the rest obtained from reference TRBV28 and TRBJ1-1, is as follows: DVKVTQSSRYLVKRTGEKVFLECVQDMDHENMFWYRQDPGLGLRLIYFSYDVKMKEKGDIPEGYSVSREKKERFSLILESASTNQTSMYLCASSYATEAFFGQGTRLTVV.

The genes are TRBV25-1 and TRBJ2-2, with 7 bases lining up with TRBD1. CDR1 and CDR2 from the germline V gene are MGHDK and SYGVNS. With 4 bases clipped from V and 0 bases from J, the junction kept 11 bases outside the gene matches. The CDR3 runs 18 residues. The CDR3 spells CASSATPGTESNTGELFF. Written as DNA, the CDR3 is TGTGCCAGCAGTGCCACTCCCGGGACAGAGTCGAACACCGGGGAGCTGTTTTTT.

V and J are TRBV13 and TRBJ1-1; D call uncertain. The germline V gene has CDR1 PRHDT and CDR2 FYEKMQ (reference sequence). The CDR3 covers 12 residues. V was clipped by 7 bases and J by 6 bases, with 12 bases between them. The CDR3 nucleotides read TGTGCCAGCACCTGGAGGTTGGCTGAAGCTTTCTTT. Translating gives CASTWRLAEAFF.

There are a few counts of this clone. The V call is TRBV14, the J call TRBJ1-1, with 8 bases matching TRBD1. The trim removed 0 bases at V and 4 bases at J, leaving 10 bases unmatched. The CDR3 is 17 amino acids. Germline-derived CDR1 and CDR2 are SGHDN and FVKESK. The CDR3 region is CASSQDLGQGGSTEAFF. The CDR3 DNA reads as TGTGCCAGCAGCCAAGATCTCGGACAGGGAGGGTCCACTGAAGCTTTCTTT.

The rearrangement joins TRBV4-1 to TRBJ2-3; 9 bases are shared with TRBD2. This CDR3 is 15 amino acids long. In germline, CDR1 is MGHRA, CDR2 YSYEKL. The junction had 1 base not matched to a gene; V was cut back by 3 bases and J by 0 bases. The CDR3 is CASSHTSGSTDTQYF. CDR3 DNA sequence: TGCGCCAGCAGCCACACTAGCGGGAGCACAGATACGCAGTATTTT.

The chain is built from TRBV19 and TRBJ1-1, with unresolved D. Germline V gene lookup returns CDR1 LNHDA and CDR2 SQIVND (reference sequence). The V end was cut by 1 base, the J end by 0 bases, with 3 bases between. The CDR3 runs to 13 residues. This chain's CDR3 is CASSIVMNTEAFF. The CDR3 DNA reads as TGTGCCAGTAGTATAGTAATGAACACTGAAGCTTTCTTT.

The chain uses TRBV10-1 and TRBJ2-3; TRBD1 matches 7 bases. Trimming took 4 bases from V and 2 from J; bases not matched to a gene: 15. Per the germline V gene, CDR1 is WNHNN and CDR2 is SYGVQD (reference sequence). There are 18 residues in the CDR3. Here the CDR3 DNA reads TGCGCCAGCAGTGCCAATCCCACCCCCGAGGGGGCCACAGATACGCAGTATTTT. Translation: CASSANPTPEGATDTQYF.

The V gene is TRBV11-2, the J gene TRBJ1-3; D remains unclear. V was pared by 0 bases and J by 0 bases, with 3 bases between. The germline CDR1 and CDR2 sequences are SGHAT and FQNNGV. This CDR3 contains 14 residues. CDR3 sequence: CASSLDRSGNTIYF. The CDR3 region has the DNA TGTGCCAGCAGCTTAGATCGCTCTGGAAACACCATATATTTT. The entire variable domain, with the rest obtained from reference TRBV11-2 and TRBJ1-3, is as follows: EAGVAQSPRYKIIEKRQSVAFWCNPISGHATLYWYQQILGQGPKLLIQFQNNGVVDDSQLPKDRFSAERLKGVDSTLKIQPAKLEDSAVYLCASSLDRSGNTIYFGEGSWLTVV.

The CDR3 DNA is TGCGCCAGCAGTGAAGGGACAGGGGTAGGGAACACTGAAGCTTTCTTT. This encodes CASSEGTGVGNTEAFF. The gene calls are TRBV10-2 and TRBJ1-1, with 10 bases matching TRBD1. V lost 3 bases and J lost 1; bases outside the gene matches: 5. This CDR3 has 16 residues. CDR1 and CDR2 from the germline V gene are WSHSY and SAAADI.

The V and J genes are TRBV12-5 and TRBJ2-3; no firm D call. Deletions cut 2 bases from V and 5 bases from J, with 11 bases between. Per the germline V gene, CDR1 is LGHNT and CDR2 is FRNRAP. The CDR3 has 14 amino acids. CDR3 loop: CASGLSGFGDTQYF. DNA of the CDR3: TGTGCTAGTGGTTTGTCCGGGTTCGGAGATACGCAGTATTTT.

The J gene is TRBJ2-5, the V gene TRBV5-1; 8 nucleotides align to TRBD2. The CDR3 spans 17 residues. The germline CDR1 and CDR2 sequences are SGHRS and YFSETQ. V lost 0 bases and J lost 5; bases outside the gene matches: 12. The CDR3 reads CASSLVAGLSGGETQYF. CDR3 in DNA: TGCGCCAGCAGCTTGGTGGCAGGGCTTTCGGGGGGGGAGACCCAGTACTTC.

This clone was observed a handful of times. In the same sample, other DNA sequences code for this CDR3. The gene calls are TRBV11-2 and TRBJ1-1; D may be TRBD1 (5 bases). V shed 1 base and J shed 2 bases, with 8 bases lying between them. The CDR3 contains 14 residues. Looked up from germline, CDR1 is SGHAT and CDR2 is FQNNGV. For the CDR3, the DNA is TGTGCCAGCAGCTTAGCTCAGGGTAACACTGAAGCTTTCTTT. The encoded protein is CASSLAQGNTEAFF.

The chain couples TRBV15 to TRBJ1-2, with unresolved D. The CDR3 sequence is 13 residues long. Trimming pared 0 bases from V and 3 bases from J, leaving 5 bases between. Germline V lookup: CDR1 LNHNV, CDR2 YYDKDF (reference sequence). The CDR3 protein is CATSRDQDYGYTF. The CDR3 DNA sequence: TGTGCCACCAGCAGAGATCAGGACTATGGCTACACCTTC. Using reference TRBV15 and TRBJ1-2 for the parts outside the CDR3, the full variable domain is DAMVIQNPRYQVTQFGKPVTLSCSQTLNHNVMYWYQQKSSQAPKLLFHYYDKDFNNEADTPDNFQSRRPNTSFCFLDIRSPGLGDTAMYLCATSRDQDYGYTFGSGTRLTVV.

The V call is TRBV19, the J call TRBJ1-5; D is unclear. This CDR3 contains 15 residues. Germline CDR1 is LNHDA and CDR2 is SQIVND (reference sequence). V lost 1 base and J lost 4, with 11 bases in between. The CDR3: CASSIVRVGNQPQHF. The CDR3 coding sequence is TGTGCCAGTAGTATAGTTCGAGTCGGGAATCAGCCCCAGCATTTT.

The V and J genes are TRBV14 and TRBJ2-5; TRBD2 aligns across 7 bases. The CDR3 runs 15 residues. V lost 3 bases to trimming and J lost 2 bases; unmatched junction nucleotides: 6. The V gene's germline CDR1 is SGHDN and CDR2 FVKESK. The CDR3 sequence: CASSQGGTMQETQYF. The CDR3 DNA reads TGTGCCAGCAGCCAGGGCGGGACTATGCAAGAGACCCAGTACTTC.

This rearrangement joins TRBV5-1 to TRBJ1-3; perhaps TRBD1 as D (5 bases). V lost 0 bases to trimming and J lost 8 bases, with 9 bases between them. The CDR3 is made up of 13 amino acids. The V gene's germline CDR1 is SGHRS and CDR2 YFSETQ. As DNA, the CDR3 is TGCGCCAGCAGCTTGGAAGTCAGGGACACCATATATTTT. It specifies CASSLEVRDTIYF.

The chain combines TRBV9 with TRBJ1-3; D gene ambiguous. The CDR3 spans 16 residues. Per the germline V gene, CDR1 is SGDLS and CDR2 is YYNGEE. V lost 0 bases and J 0 bases, leaving 10 bases between the germline ends. The CDR3 loop is CASSVDAGISGNTIYF. The DNA for the CDR3 is TGTGCCAGCAGCGTAGACGCAGGTATCTCTGGAAACACCATATATTTT.

This clone was picked up one time. This chain uses TRBV6-5 with TRBJ1-4, with D unresolved. V lost 8 bases and J lost 7, with 11 bases in between. Germline V gives CDR1 MNHEY, CDR2 SVGAGI. The CDR3 has 12 amino acids. CDR3 sequence (DNA): TGTGCCAGCGTGAGCCCCGGTGAAAAACTGTTTTTT. This gives the protein CASVSPGEKLFF.

This rearrangement joins TRBV5-1 to TRBJ1-2; D ambiguous. CDR1 is SGHRS and CDR2 is YFSETQ in the germline V gene. Trimming removed 2 bases from V and 0 bases from J, with 14 bases in between. The CDR3 contains 16 residues. The CDR3 sequence is CASSLFGQDTNYGYTF. CDR3 in DNA: TGCGCCAGCAGCTTATTTGGCCAGGATACTAACTATGGCTACACCTTC.